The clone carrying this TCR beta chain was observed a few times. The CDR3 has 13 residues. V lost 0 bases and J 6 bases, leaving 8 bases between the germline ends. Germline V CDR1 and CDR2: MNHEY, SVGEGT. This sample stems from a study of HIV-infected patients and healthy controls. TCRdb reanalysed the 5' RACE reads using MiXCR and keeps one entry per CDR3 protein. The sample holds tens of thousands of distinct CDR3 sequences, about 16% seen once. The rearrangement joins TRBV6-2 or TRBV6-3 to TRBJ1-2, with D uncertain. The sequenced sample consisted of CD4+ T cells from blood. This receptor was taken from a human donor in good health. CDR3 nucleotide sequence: TGTGCCAGCAGTTACTCGTTGAGGGATGGCTACACCTTC. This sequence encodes CASSYSLRDGYTF.